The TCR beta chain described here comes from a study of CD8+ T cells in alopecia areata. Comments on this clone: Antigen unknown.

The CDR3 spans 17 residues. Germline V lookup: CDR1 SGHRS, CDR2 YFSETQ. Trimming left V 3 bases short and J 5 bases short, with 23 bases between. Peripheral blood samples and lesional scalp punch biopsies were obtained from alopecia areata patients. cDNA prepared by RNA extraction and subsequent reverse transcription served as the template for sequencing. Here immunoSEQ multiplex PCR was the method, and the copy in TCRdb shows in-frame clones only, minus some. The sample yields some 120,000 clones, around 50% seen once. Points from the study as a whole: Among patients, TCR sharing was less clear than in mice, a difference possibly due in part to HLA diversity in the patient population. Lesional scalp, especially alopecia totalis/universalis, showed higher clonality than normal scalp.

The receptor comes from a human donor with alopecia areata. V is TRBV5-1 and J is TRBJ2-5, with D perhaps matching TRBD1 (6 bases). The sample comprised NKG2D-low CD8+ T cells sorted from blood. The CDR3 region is CASSWDRDKGPEETQYF. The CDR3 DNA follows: TGCGCCAGCAGCTGGGACCGGGACAAAGGGCCGGAGGAGACCCAGTACTTC.